This T cell receptor (beta chain) stems from a study of CD8+ T cells in alopecia areata. Across the whole study: Oral tofacitinib (5 to 10 mg twice daily) was administered to treated patients. For 6 to 18 months, tofacitinib was taken, and 6 months off drug followed.

Peripheral blood and lesional scalp punch biopsies came from alopecia areata patients. Germline lookup yields CDR1 SGHTA and CDR2 FQGTGA. V shed 4 bases and J 6 bases; nucleotides not matched to a gene: 9. This CDR3 contains 16 residues. RNA extraction and reverse transcription yielded cDNA as sequencing template. TCRdb keeps only in-frame clones here, not all; method: immunoSEQ multiplex PCR. Of 130,000 to 150,000 clones in the sample, around 49% are singletons; the top ten hold 0.95% to 1%. The rearrangement links TRBV7-3 to TRBJ2-3; TRBD2 aligns across 11 bases. The sequences come from CD4+ T cells sorted from blood, collected at week 0. This clonotype was obtained from a human donor with alopecia areata. The CDR3 DNA follows: TGTGCCAGCAGCTCCACGCCTAGCGGGGGGTGGGATACGCAGTATTTT. Its protein is CASSSTPSGGWDTQYF.